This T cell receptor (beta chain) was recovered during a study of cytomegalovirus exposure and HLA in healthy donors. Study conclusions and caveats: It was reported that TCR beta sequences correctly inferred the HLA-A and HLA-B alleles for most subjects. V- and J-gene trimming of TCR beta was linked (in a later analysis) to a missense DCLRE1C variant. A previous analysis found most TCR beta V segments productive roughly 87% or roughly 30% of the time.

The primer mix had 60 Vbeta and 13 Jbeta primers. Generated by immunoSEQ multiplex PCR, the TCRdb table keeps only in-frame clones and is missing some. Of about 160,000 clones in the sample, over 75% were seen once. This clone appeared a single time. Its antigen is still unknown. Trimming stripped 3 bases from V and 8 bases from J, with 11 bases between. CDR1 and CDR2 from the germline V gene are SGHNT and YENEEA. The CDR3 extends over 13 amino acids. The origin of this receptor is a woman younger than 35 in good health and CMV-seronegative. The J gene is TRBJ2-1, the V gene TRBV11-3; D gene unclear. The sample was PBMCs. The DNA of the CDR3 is TGTGCCAGCAGCTTCAGGATGACCGATGAGCAGTTCTTC. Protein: CASSFRMTDEQFF.